These 16 T cell receptor beta chains came from one sample sequenced in a study of cytomegalovirus exposure and HLA in healthy donors. Amplification used 60 Vbeta primers and 13 Jbeta primers. Clones were sequenced by immunoSEQ multiplex PCR, and TCRdb holds only the in-frame ones, with some missing. The repertoire holds approximately 200,000 clones, with about 79% as singletons. The sequenced sample was PBMCs. Receptor source: a man younger than 30 in good health and CMV-seronegative.

The chain combines TRBV5-1 with TRBJ1-3; D ambiguous. The CDR3 sequence is 13 residues long. CDR1 SGHRS and CDR2 YFSETQ come from the germline V gene. V gave up 0 bases and J gave up 8 bases, with 9 bases separating them. As DNA, the CDR3 is TGCGCCAGCAGCTTGGGTACAGCGGACACCATATATTTT. Protein product: CASSLGTADTIYF.

The J gene is TRBJ2-7, the V gene TRBV20-1; no clear D gene. Germline assignment: CDR1 DFQATT and CDR2 SNEGSKA (reference sequence). The CDR3 spans 11 residues. Trimming shortened V by 5 bases and J by 3 bases, and 8 bases separated the two germline ends. The CDR3 DNA follows: TGCAGTGCTCCGTTTCTCTACGAGCAGTACTTC. Its protein is CSAPFLYEQYF.

The chain carries TRBV6-6 and TRBJ2-7; possible D gene TRBD2, 6 bases. CDR3 length: 16 amino acids. Germline loops: CDR1 MNHNY, CDR2 SVGAGI (reference sequence). Trimming took off 1 base at V and 0 bases at J, with 13 bases between the two ends. The CDR3 DNA follows: TGTGCCAGCAGTTACTTTACCGGGCGGGGCTCCTACGAGCAGTACTTC. The encoded protein is CASSYFTGRGSYEQYF.

This chain uses TRBV5-1 with TRBJ2-5; D gene ambiguous. The J call may not be correct, given that the DNA end is closer to TRBJ2-7. Germline CDR1 SGHRS, CDR2 YFSETQ. The CDR3 is 13 residues long. The CDR3 here is CASSDAPSYEQYF. The CDR3 nucleotides read TGCGCCAGCAGTGATGCACCCTCCTACGAGCAGTACTTC.

The rearrangement uses TRBV5-1 and TRBJ2-7; 8 nucleotides align to TRBD1. V shed 0 bases and J 2 bases; nucleotides not matched to a gene: 7. CDR3 length: 16 amino acids. Germline V lookup: CDR1 SGHRS, CDR2 YFSETQ. CDR3 sequence reads: CASSLGPDRGTYEQYF. The CDR3 nucleotides read TGCGCCAGCAGCTTGGGACCCGACAGGGGTACCTACGAGCAGTACTTC.

In this sample, this clone turned up a few times. The CDR3 protein is CASSPLRVRTASLGELFF. In nucleotides, the CDR3 is TGTGCCAGCAGCCCCCTACGGGTACGAACTGCTTCCCTCGGGGAGCTGTTTTTT. This chain joins TRBV4-2 and TRBJ2-2; D not resolved. Germline loops: CDR1 LGHNA, CDR2 YNFKEQ. CDR3 length equals 18 residues. V lost 4 bases to trimming and J lost 7 bases, with 25 bases between them.

The chain couples TRBV2 to TRBJ2-1; possibly TRBD2 for D (6 bases). Germline V gene data show CDR1 as SNHLY and CDR2 as FYNNEI. V was trimmed by 3 bases and J by 0 bases, leaving 9 bases between them. CDR3 length: 15 amino acids. CDR3 loop: CASSDLAPSYNEQFF. The CDR3, as DNA: TGTGCCAGCAGTGATCTAGCGCCCTCCTACAATGAGCAGTTCTTC.

The genes are TRBV7-6 and TRBJ1-1; D ambiguous. CDR1 is SGHVS, CDR2 FNYEAQ, per germline. CDR3 length: 15 amino acids. V was clipped by 0 bases and J by 1 base, with 9 bases between them. The CDR3 DNA follows: TGTGCCAGCAGCTTAGCGTCTGGAGGGAACACTGAAGCTTTCTTT. Translated: CASSLASGGNTEAFF.

The rearrangement uses TRBV11-2 and TRBJ2-7, with D perhaps TRBD1 (6 bases). The CDR3 loop spans 16 amino acids. Trimming removed 4 bases from V and 3 bases from J, with 19 bases in between. Looked up from germline, CDR1 is SGHAT and CDR2 is FQNNGV. Here the CDR3 DNA reads TGTGCCAGCAGCTCTGGGAATAGACAGGTGATCTACGAGCAGTACTTC. It translates to CASSSGNRQVIYEQYF.

This chain joins TRBV6-5 and TRBJ2-1; weak D call: TRBD1 (7 bases). The CDR3 loop spans 15 amino acids. The germline CDR1 and CDR2 sequences are MNHEY and SVGAGI. V shed 7 bases and J shed 0 bases, with 13 bases lying between them. For the CDR3, the DNA is TGTGCCAGCAAAACCCAGGGGGGCTCCTACAATGAGCAGTTCTTC. Its translation is CASKTQGGSYNEQFF.

This clone was found a few times. The rearrangement uses TRBV7-3 and TRBJ1-1, with D tentatively TRBD1 (5 bases). The CDR3 contains 16 residues. With 3 bases removed from V and 0 bases from J, the gap between germline ends came to 14 bases. Germline loops: CDR1 SGHTA, CDR2 FQGTGA. CDR3 bases: TGTGCCAGCAGCTTGAAAGCCCCAGGGATGAACACTGAAGCTTTCTTT. This translates into CASSLKAPGMNTEAFF. Full variable domain (rest looked up from reference TRBV7-3 and TRBJ1-1): GAGVSQTPSNKVTEKGKYVELRCDPISGHTALYWYRQSLGQGPEFLIYFQGTGAADDSGLPNDRFFAVRPEGSVSTLKIQRTERGDSAVYLCASSLKAPGMNTEAFFGQGTRLTVV.

In this sample, this clone turned up a few times. This sequence joins TRBV6-6 and TRBJ2-7, with D possibly being TRBD2 (6 bases). V lost 7 bases, J lost 2 bases, and 12 bases lay in between. The CDR3 loop spans 13 amino acids. In germline, CDR1 is MNHNY, CDR2 SVGAGI (reference sequence). CDR3 bases: TGTGCCAGCAAGTACGGCGGGGCCTACGAGCAGTACTTC. Translation: CASKYGGAYEQYF.

This chain uses TRBV11-2 with TRBJ2-1; no reliable D call. CDR1 is SGHAT and CDR2 is FQNNGV in the germline V gene. V gave up 3 bases and J gave up 8 bases, with 5 bases separating them. This CDR3 has 11 residues. The CDR3 coding sequence is TGTGCCAGCAGCTTCGGGTATGAGCAGTTCTTC. Protein: CASSFGYEQFF.

This clone has a single count. In nucleotides, the CDR3 is TGTGCCAGCAGTTTGCGTAATAAGGATTTCAGGAGGGGCTACACCTTC. Encoded protein: CASSLRNKDFRRGYTF. The chain employs TRBV6-5 and TRBJ1-2, with no clear D. Germline CDR1 MNHEY, CDR2 SVGAGI. V was cut by 4 bases and J by 8 bases, with 23 bases left in between. The length of the CDR3 is 16 residues.

The chain has TRBV30 and TRBJ2-3, with D hard to call. This CDR3 is built from 14 residues. Per germline, CDR1 GTSNPN and CDR2 SVGIG (reference sequence). Between the trimmed V and J ends, which lost 2 bases and 0 bases, there was a span of 9 bases. The CDR3 DNA follows: TGTGCCTGGAGTACCGGGTTAAGCACAGATACGCAGTATTTT. The encoded protein is CAWSTGLSTDTQYF.

The rearrangement joins TRBV5-1 to TRBJ2-2; 10 bases map to TRBD2. This CDR3 contains 15 residues. Germline values: CDR1 SGHRS, CDR2 YFSETQ. The V gene end was trimmed by 6 bases and the J gene end by 0 bases; junction bases not matched to a gene: 2. The DNA for the CDR3 is TGCGCCAGCAAACTAGCGGGGACGAACACCGGGGAGCTGTTTTTT. Translated, it gives CASKLAGTNTGELFF.